Below, 21 T cell receptor beta chains from the same sample are listed, as sequenced in a study of blood T cell repertoires in COVID-19 (dated by TCRdb to the early 2020s). Library preparation was by the immunoSEQ multiplex PCR assay. TCRdb mirrors the immuneACCESS table, restricted to in-frame sequences. Some clones are absent from its copies; in checked studies, under half trace to an unresolved V gene, and the reason for the others is unknown. Counted in this sample were under 250,000 clones; 60% to 85% of them appeared once. Jointly, the top ten make up around 6% of the sample. The sample consisted of peripheral blood. These receptors originate from a woman aged 70-85 years with acute or convalescent COVID-19.

Here the CDR3 reads CASSLTRANVLTF. The CDR3 DNA follows: TGTGCCAGCAGCCTAACACGAGCCAACGTCCTGACTTTC. The chain employs TRBV14 and TRBJ2-6; the D is unclear. The CDR3 contains 13 residues. Per the germline V gene, CDR1 is SGHDN and CDR2 is FVKESK. V lost 4 bases and J 7 bases, leaving 8 bases between the germline ends. Together with reference TRBV14 and TRBJ2-6, the CDR3 gives the full variable domain: EAGVTQFPSHSVIEKGQTVTLRCDPISGHDNLYWYRRVMGKEIKFLLHFVKESKQDESGMPNNRFLAERTGGTYSTLKVQPAELEDSGVYFCASSLTRANVLTFGAGSRLTVL.

This clone was counted a single time. This chain uses TRBV30 with TRBJ1-6; 7 positions match TRBD1. Trimming cost V 1 base and J 7 bases; bases outside gene matches: 7. CDR1 GTSNPN and CDR2 SVGIG come from the germline V gene (reference sequence). This CDR3 has 15 residues. CDR3 region: CAWSAPGQRNSPLHF. In DNA, the CDR3 is TGTGCCTGGAGTGCGCCGGGACAGAGGAATTCACCCCTCCACTTT.

The chain combines TRBV2 with TRBJ2-7; 8 positions match TRBD2. Germline CDR1 SNHLY, CDR2 FYNNEI. The J segment lost 1 base and the V segment lost 8 bases, leaving 7 bases of the junction unmatched. CDR3 length equals 14 residues. In nucleotides, the CDR3 is TGTGCCAGCGACAGCAGCGGGAGATCCTACGAGCAGTACTTC. It codes for CASDSSGRSYEQYF.

The chain has TRBV3-1 (or the pseudogene TRBV3-2) and TRBJ2-7, with TRBD1 identical over 7 bases. J was trimmed by 4 bases and V by 1 base; bases with no gene match: 10. The length of the CDR3 is 16 residues. CDR1 LGHDT and CDR2 YNNKEL come from the germline V gene (reference sequence). CDR3 DNA: TGTGCCAGCAGCCAAGCGGGGACAGTCCCTTATTACGAGCAGTACTTC. Protein product: CASSQAGTVPYYEQYF.

This chain uses TRBV19 with TRBJ2-1; no reliable D call. CDR3 length equals 12 residues. V was clipped by 5 bases and J by 5 bases, with 7 bases between them. Per the germline V gene, CDR1 is LNHDA and CDR2 is SQIVND (reference sequence). CDR3 bases: TGTGCCAGTAGTTTTCAGAACAATGAGCAGTTCTTC. Amino acid sequence: CASSFQNNEQFF.

CDR3: CASSSYLGTDYGYTF. The CDR3 DNA reads as TGTGCCAGCAGCTCGTACCTTGGGACAGACTATGGCTACACCTTC. The chain combines TRBV7-3 with TRBJ1-2; 7 bases match TRBD1. This CDR3 is built from 15 residues. Germline CDR1 and CDR2: SGHTA and FQGTGA. V shed 4 bases, J shed 3 bases, and the junction held 8 bases outside the gene matches.

The V gene is TRBV18, the J gene TRBJ2-7; D gene uncertain. Germline V gene data show CDR1 as KGHSH and CDR2 as LQKENI. Deletions cut 0 bases from V and 7 bases from J, with 10 bases between. CDR3 size: 13 residues. The CDR3 bases are TGTGCCAGCTCACCACCAACTTCGAGGGAGCAGTACTTC. As protein: CASSPPTSREQYF.

As regards this clone: Other nucleotide sequences in the sample specify the same CDR3. This chain joins TRBV19 and TRBJ2-3; tentatively, D is TRBD1 (5 bases). CDR3 length: 14 amino acids. The germline V and J ends were trimmed by 11 bases and 2 bases, with 17 bases remaining between them. CDR1 and CDR2 from the germline V gene are LNHDA and SQIVND (reference sequence). The CDR3 nucleotides read TGTGCCTCATCCCGCGACAGAGACACAGATACGCAGTATTTT. Translated: CASSRDRDTDTQYF.

This clone was seen a handful of times. V and J are TRBV5-6 and TRBJ2-5; TRBD2 matches 7 bases. This CDR3 has 16 residues. CDR1 SGHDT and CDR2 YYEEEE come from the germline V gene. V was pared by 0 bases and J by 0 bases, with 5 bases of the junction left unmatched. The CDR3 sequence is CASSLGPAGYQETQYF. The CDR3 nucleotides read TGTGCCAGCAGCTTGGGTCCAGCGGGGTACCAAGAGACCCAGTACTTC.

The rearrangement uses TRBV19 and TRBJ1-2; D may be TRBD1 (6 bases). This CDR3 has 12 amino acids. V was pared by 11 bases and J by 1 base, with 11 bases between. Germline assignment: CDR1 LNHDA and CDR2 SQIVND (reference sequence). The CDR3 sequence is CASGQYNYGYTF. The DNA of the CDR3 is TGTGCCTCAGGACAGTATAACTATGGCTACACCTTC. The whole variable domain, remainder taken from reference TRBV19 and TRBJ1-2, is DGGITQSPKYLFRKEGQNVTLSCEQNLNHDAMYWYRQDPGQGLRLIYYSQIVNDFQKGDIAEGYSVSREKKESFPLTVTSAQKNPTAFYLCASGQYNYGYTFGSGTRLTVV.

The chain couples TRBV4-2 to TRBJ2-2, with a possible D match to TRBD2 (6 bases). Germline CDR1 reads LGHNA; CDR2 reads YNFKEQ. V was shortened by 1 base and J by 6 bases, with 6 bases between the two germline ends. The CDR3 extends over 13 amino acids. The CDR3 nucleotides read TGTGCCAGCAGCCAAGGACTAGCCGGGGAGCTGTTTTTT. Amino acids: CASSQGLAGELFF.

This clone was seen more than once but under ten times. The chain carries TRBV9 and TRBJ2-7, with 11 bases that match TRBD2. Germline loops: CDR1 SGDLS, CDR2 YYNGEE. CDR3 length: 15 amino acids. Trimming at V came to 4 bases and at J to 0 bases, leaving 3 bases not matched to a gene. CDR3 loop: CASSPGLAVSYEQYF. For the CDR3, the DNA is TGTGCCAGCAGCCCGGGACTAGCGGTCTCCTACGAGCAGTACTTC.

The V call is TRBV19, the J call TRBJ2-3, with D tentatively TRBD1 (6 bases). Germline V lookup: CDR1 LNHDA, CDR2 SQIVND (reference sequence). V was shortened by 3 bases and J by 3 bases, with 10 bases between the two germline ends. The CDR3 is made up of 14 amino acids. The CDR3 loop is CASSILRGTDTQYF. The CDR3 nucleotides read TGTGCCAGTAGTATTTTAAGGGGGACAGATACGCAGTATTTT.

This chain uses TRBV11-3 with TRBJ2-3; weak D call: TRBD2 (6 bases). V was trimmed by 5 bases and J by 4 bases, leaving 16 bases between them. The CDR3 sequence is 15 residues long. CDR1 and CDR2 (germline): SGHNT, YENEEA. The CDR3 DNA is TGTGCCAGCAGCCCTCGACTAGGAGTGGCAGATACGCAGTATTTT. Amino acids: CASSPRLGVADTQYF.

This chain links TRBV7-9 with TRBJ1-1, with 11 positions matching TRBD1. Trimming at V came to 6 bases and at J to 5 bases, leaving 5 bases not matched to a gene. This CDR3 is 14 amino acids long. Germline V gives CDR1 SEHNR, CDR2 FQNEAQ (reference sequence). In DNA, the CDR3 is TGTGCCAGCAGAGCTGGGACAGGGGGGACTGAAGCTTTCTTT. The encoded protein is CASRAGTGGTEAFF.

In this sample, this clone turned up a few times. The V gene is TRBV18, the J gene TRBJ1-1; the match to TRBD1 covers 8 bases. Unmatched junction bases numbered 5, after V lost 5 bases and J lost 6 bases. Germline CDR1 and CDR2: KGHSH and LQKENI. CDR3 length equals 13 residues. The CDR3 sequence: CASSSSGGAEAFF. As DNA, the CDR3 is TGTGCCAGCTCAAGCTCAGGGGGCGCTGAAGCTTTCTTT.

This clone was found a few times. This rearrangement joins TRBV3-1 (or the pseudogene TRBV3-2) to TRBJ2-7; 8 bases fit TRBD2. The V gene's germline CDR1 is LGHDT and CDR2 YNNKEL (reference sequence). The CDR3 sequence is 15 residues long. The junction had 12 bases not matched to a gene; V was cut back by 4 bases and J by 7 bases. In DNA form, the CDR3 reads TGTGCCAGCAGCCGACCCGGAGCGGGAGTGCAAGAGCAGTACTTC. It yields the protein CASSRPGAGVQEQYF.

This clone showed up just once. The chain has TRBV5-6 and TRBJ1-2; no reliable D call. This CDR3 has 14 amino acids. The V gene lost 0 bases and the J gene lost 2 bases, with 8 bases spanning the gap. Germline V gene lookup returns CDR1 SGHDT and CDR2 YYEEEE. The CDR3 region has the DNA TGTGCCAGCAGCTTGGGGGCCAAGAACTATGGCTACACCTTC. It specifies CASSLGAKNYGYTF.

This chain links TRBV2 with TRBJ2-3; 9 nucleotides align to TRBD2. The length of the CDR3 is 15 residues. Germline lookup yields CDR1 SNHLY and CDR2 FYNNEI. V gave up 5 bases and J gave up 5 bases; unmatched junction bases: 8. The CDR3 is CASSFVAGAEDTQYF. The CDR3 DNA sequence: TGTGCCAGCAGTTTCGTAGCGGGAGCTGAAGATACGCAGTATTTT. Together with reference TRBV2 and TRBJ2-3, the CDR3 gives the full variable domain: EPEVTQTPSHQVTQMGQEVILRCVPISNHLYFYWYRQILGQKVEFLVSFYNNEISEKSEIFDDQFSVERPDGSNFTLKIRSTKLEDSAMYFCASSFVAGAEDTQYFGPGTRLTVL.

This rearrangement joins TRBV5-5 to TRBJ2-1; 8 bases are a match to TRBD1. CDR1 SGHKS and CDR2 YYEKEE come from the germline V gene (reference sequence). The CDR3 is 14 residues long. The junction had 3 bases not matched to a gene; V was cut back by 2 bases and J by 5 bases. CDR3 in DNA: TGTGCCAGCAGCTTCCAGGGGGCGAACAATGAGCAGTTCTTC. Protein: CASSFQGANNEQFF.

In this sample, this clone turned up many times. The CDR3 region has the DNA TGTGCCAGCAGCGTGAACTACAGGGAGGGCTACACCTTC. This codes for CASSVNYREGYTF. The V call is TRBV9, the J call TRBJ1-2; a weak D match, TRBD1 (6 bases). Germline loops: CDR1 SGDLS, CDR2 YYNGEE. V gave up 2 bases and J gave up 8 bases, with 13 bases separating them. This CDR3 comprises 13 residues.